This entry concerns a single TCR beta chain. This specimen comes from a study of blood T cell repertoires in COVID-19. Study context: Samples taken during acute and convalescent COVID-19 were collected in the United States, Italy and Spain.

Per germline, CDR1 SGHRS and CDR2 YFSETQ. The CDR3 covers 15 residues. The V and J ends lost 0 bases and 2 bases respectively, with 11 bases between them. Generated by immunoSEQ multiplex PCR, the TCRdb table keeps only in-frame clones and is missing some. Of 300,000 or so clones in the sample, roughly 90% were seen once. Sequenced: PBMCs or T cells enriched from blood (not recorded which). V is TRBV5-1 and J is TRBJ2-5; no reliable D call. The receptor comes from a young woman who had recovered from COVID-19. In DNA form, the CDR3 reads TGCGCCAGCAGCTTGGGGAGAGGTGGACAAGAGACCCAGTACTTC. It codes for CASSLGRGGQETQYF.